This T cell receptor beta chain emerged from a study of blood T cell repertoires in COVID-19. Data came from immunoSEQ multiplex PCR; TCRdb stores just in-frame clones and leaves some out. The data hold around 220,000 clones, with roughly 82% observed a single time. V gave up 7 bases and J gave up 8 bases, with 11 bases separating them. The CDR3 length is 11 residues. This TCR came from a woman aged 80 or over with active or convalescent COVID-19. The chain couples TRBV12-3 or TRBV12-4 to TRBJ1-1; no reliable D call. The sequenced material came from peripheral blood. DNA for the CDR3: TGTGCCAGCACCATTTATAGCGAAGCTTTCTTT. Translating gives CASTIYSEAFF.